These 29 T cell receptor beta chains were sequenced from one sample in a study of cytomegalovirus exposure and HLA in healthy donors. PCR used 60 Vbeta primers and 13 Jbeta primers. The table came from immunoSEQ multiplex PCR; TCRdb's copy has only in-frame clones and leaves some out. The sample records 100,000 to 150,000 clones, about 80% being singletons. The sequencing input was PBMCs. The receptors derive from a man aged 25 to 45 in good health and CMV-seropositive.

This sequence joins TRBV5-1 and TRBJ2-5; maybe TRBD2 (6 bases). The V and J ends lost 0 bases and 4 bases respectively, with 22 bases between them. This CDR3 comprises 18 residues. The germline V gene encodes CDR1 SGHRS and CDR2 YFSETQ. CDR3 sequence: CASSLAVGGSGVSETQYF. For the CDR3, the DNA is TGCGCCAGCAGCTTGGCGGTTGGTGGGTCGGGGGTCTCAGAGACCCAGTACTTC. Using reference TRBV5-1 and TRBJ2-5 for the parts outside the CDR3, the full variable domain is KAGVTQTPRYLIKTRGQQVTLSCSPISGHRSVSWYQQTPGQGLQFLFEYFSETQRNKGNFPGRFSGRQFSNSRSEMNVSTLELGDSALYLCASSLAVGGSGVSETQYFGPGTRLLVL.

The CDR3 sequence: CASSLGGTGSYEQYF. CDR3 DNA: TGTGCCAGCAGTCTAGGGGGGACAGGTTCCTACGAGCAGTACTTC. The chain is built from TRBV6-5 and TRBJ2-7; TRBD1 agrees at 8 bases. V was clipped by 5 bases and J by 1 base; unmatched bases: 7. The germline V gene encodes CDR1 MNHEY and CDR2 SVGAGI. The CDR3 is 15 residues long.

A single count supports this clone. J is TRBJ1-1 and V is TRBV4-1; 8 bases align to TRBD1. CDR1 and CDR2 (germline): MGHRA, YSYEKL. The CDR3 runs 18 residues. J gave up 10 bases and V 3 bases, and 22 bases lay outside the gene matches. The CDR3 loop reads CASSHQGAAGTERVGAFF. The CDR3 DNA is TGCGCCAGCAGCCACCAGGGGGCGGCCGGGACCGAAAGAGTCGGAGCTTTCTTT.

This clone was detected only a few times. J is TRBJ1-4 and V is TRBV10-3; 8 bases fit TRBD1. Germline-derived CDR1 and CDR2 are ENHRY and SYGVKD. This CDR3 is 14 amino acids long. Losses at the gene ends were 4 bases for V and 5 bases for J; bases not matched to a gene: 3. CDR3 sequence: CAISGDRRNEKLFF. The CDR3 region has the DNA TGTGCCATCAGTGGGGACAGGCGAAATGAAAAACTGTTTTTT.

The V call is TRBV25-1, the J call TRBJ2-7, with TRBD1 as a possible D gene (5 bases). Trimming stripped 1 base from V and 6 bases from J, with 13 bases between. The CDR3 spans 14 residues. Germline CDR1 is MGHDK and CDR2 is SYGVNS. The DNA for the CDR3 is TGTGCCAGCAGTGAATTTGGGGCCGGTACCGAGCAGTACTTC. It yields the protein CASSEFGAGTEQYF.

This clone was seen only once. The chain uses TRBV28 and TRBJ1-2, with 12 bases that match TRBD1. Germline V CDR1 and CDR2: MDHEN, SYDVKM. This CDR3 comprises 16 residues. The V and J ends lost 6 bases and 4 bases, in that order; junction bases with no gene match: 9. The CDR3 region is CASRSPGQGALYGYTF. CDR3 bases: TGTGCCAGCAGATCTCCGGGACAGGGGGCTCTCTATGGCTACACCTTC.

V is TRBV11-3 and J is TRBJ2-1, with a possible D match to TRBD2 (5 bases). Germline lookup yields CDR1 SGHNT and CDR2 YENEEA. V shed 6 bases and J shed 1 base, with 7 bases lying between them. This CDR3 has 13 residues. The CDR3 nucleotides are TGTGCCAGCAGTCTAGCATCCTACAATGAGCAGTTCTTC. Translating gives CASSLASYNEQFF.

The CDR3 DNA follows: TGCGCCAGCAGCCGGCAGCGACAAGAGACCCAGTACTTC. Translating gives CASSRQRQETQYF. J is TRBJ2-5 and V is TRBV4-3; D is uncertain. Trimming pared 4 bases from V and 2 bases from J, leaving 8 bases between. This CDR3 contains 13 residues. Germline V CDR1 and CDR2: LGHNA, YSLEER.

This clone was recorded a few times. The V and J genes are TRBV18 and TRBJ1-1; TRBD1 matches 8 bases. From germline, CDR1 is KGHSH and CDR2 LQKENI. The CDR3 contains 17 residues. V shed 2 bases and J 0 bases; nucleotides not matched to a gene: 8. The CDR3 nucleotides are TGTGCCAGCTCACCAGCGTGGACAGGGCGAGTGAACACTGAAGCTTTCTTT. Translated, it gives CASSPAWTGRVNTEAFF.

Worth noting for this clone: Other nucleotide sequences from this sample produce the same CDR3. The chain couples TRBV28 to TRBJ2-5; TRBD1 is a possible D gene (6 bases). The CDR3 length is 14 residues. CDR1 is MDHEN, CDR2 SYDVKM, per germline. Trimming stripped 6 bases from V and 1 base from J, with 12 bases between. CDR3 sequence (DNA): TGTGCCAGCAGCCTAGGACAGTCCCAAGAGACCCAGTACTTC. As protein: CASSLGQSQETQYF.

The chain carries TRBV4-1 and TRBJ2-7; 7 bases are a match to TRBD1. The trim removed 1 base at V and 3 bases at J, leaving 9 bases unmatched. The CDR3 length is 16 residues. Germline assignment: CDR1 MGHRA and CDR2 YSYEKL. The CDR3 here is CASSQGFAGGYYEQYF. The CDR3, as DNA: TGCGCCAGCAGCCAAGGGTTCGCAGGGGGATACTACGAGCAGTACTTC.

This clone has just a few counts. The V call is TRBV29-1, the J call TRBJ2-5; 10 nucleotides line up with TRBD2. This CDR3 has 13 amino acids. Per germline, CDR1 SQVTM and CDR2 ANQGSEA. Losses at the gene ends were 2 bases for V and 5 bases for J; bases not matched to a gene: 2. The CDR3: CSVELAGVETQYF. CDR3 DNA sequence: TGCAGCGTTGAACTAGCGGGAGTTGAGACCCAGTACTTC. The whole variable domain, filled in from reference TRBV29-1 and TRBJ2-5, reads SAVISQKPSRDICQRGTSLTIQCQVDSQVTMMFWYRQQPGQSLTLIATANQGSEATYESGFVIDKFPISRPNLTFSTLTVSNMSPEDSSIYLCSVELAGVETQYFGPGTRLLVL.

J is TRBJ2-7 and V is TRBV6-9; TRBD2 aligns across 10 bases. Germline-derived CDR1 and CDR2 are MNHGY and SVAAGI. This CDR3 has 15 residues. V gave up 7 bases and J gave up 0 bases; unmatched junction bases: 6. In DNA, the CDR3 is TGTGCCAGCACCCAGGGGACTAGCGCCTCCTACGAGCAGTACTTC. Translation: CASTQGTSASYEQYF.

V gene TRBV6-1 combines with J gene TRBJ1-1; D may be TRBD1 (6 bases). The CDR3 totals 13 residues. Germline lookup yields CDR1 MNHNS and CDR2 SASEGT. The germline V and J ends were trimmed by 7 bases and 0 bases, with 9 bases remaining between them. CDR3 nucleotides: TGTGCCAGCATCCAGGGGCTGAACACTGAAGCTTTCTTT. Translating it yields CASIQGLNTEAFF.

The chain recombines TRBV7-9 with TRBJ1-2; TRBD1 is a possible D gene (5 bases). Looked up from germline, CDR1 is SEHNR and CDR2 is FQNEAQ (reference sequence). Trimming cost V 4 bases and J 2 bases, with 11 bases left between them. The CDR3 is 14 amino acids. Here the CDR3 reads CASSSAGSNYGYTF. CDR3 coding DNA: TGTGCCAGCAGCTCGGCAGGGTCCAACTATGGCTACACCTTC.

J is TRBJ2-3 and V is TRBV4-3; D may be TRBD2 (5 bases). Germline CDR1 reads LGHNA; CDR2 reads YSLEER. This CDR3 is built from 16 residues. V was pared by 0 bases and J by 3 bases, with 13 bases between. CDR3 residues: CASSQDLGEGTDTQYF. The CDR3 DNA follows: TGCGCCAGCAGCCAAGATCTAGGAGAGGGAACAGATACGCAGTATTTT.

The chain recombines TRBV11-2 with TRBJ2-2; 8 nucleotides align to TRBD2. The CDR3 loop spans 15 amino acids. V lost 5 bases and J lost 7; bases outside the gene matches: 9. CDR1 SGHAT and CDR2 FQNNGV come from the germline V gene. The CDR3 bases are TGTGCCAGCAGCCCTTTAGCGGGAATGGTCGGGGAGCTGTTTTTT. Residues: CASSPLAGMVGELFF.

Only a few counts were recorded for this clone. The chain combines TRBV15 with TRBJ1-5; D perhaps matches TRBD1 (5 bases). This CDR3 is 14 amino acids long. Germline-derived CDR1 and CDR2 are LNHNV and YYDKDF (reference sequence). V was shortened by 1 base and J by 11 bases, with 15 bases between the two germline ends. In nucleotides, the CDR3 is TGTGCCACCAGCAGAGCCAAGGGGCCCTTAGCCCAGCATTTT. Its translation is CATSRAKGPLAQHF. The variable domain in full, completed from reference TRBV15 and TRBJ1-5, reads DAMVIQNPRYQVTQFGKPVTLSCSQTLNHNVMYWYQQKSSQAPKLLFHYYDKDFNNEADTPDNFQSRRPNTSFCFLDIRSPGLGDTAMYLCATSRAKGPLAQHFGDGTRLSIL.

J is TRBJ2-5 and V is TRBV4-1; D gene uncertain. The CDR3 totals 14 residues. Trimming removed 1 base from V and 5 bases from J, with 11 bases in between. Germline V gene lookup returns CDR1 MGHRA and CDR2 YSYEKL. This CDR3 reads CASSQGPQRETQYF. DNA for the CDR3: TGCGCCAGCAGCCAAGGTCCCCAGAGGGAGACCCAGTACTTC.

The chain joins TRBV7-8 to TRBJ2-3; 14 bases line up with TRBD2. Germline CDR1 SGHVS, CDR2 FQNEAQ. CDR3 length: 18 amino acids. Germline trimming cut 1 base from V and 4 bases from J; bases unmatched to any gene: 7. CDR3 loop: CASSLVPGLAGAPDTQYF. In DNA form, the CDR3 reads TGTGCCAGCAGCTTAGTTCCGGGACTAGCGGGAGCGCCAGATACGCAGTATTTT.

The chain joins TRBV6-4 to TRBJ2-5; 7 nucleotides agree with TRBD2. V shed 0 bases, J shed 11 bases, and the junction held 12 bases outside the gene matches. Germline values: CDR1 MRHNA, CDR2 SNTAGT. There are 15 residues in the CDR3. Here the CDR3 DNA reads TGTGCCAGCAGTGACTCGACTGGACTAGAAAGGGTTCAGTACTTC. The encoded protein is CASSDSTGLERVQYF.

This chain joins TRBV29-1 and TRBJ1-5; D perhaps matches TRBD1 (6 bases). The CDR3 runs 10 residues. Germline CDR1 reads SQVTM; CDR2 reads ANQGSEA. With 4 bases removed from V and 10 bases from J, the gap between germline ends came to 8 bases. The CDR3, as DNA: TGCAGCGTTGGGGACAATCCCCAGCATTTT. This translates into CSVGDNPQHF.

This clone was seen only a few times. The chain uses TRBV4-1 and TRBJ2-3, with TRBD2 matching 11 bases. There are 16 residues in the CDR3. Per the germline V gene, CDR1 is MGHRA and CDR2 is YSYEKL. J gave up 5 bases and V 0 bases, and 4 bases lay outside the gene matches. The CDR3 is CASSQDSGTSGDTQYF. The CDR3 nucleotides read TGCGCCAGCAGCCAAGACAGCGGGACTAGCGGAGATACGCAGTATTTT.

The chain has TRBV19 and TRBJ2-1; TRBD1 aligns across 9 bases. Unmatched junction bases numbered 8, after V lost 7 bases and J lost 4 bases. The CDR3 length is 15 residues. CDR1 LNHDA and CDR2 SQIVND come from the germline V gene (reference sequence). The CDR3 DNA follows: TGTGCCAGTACCAAACTGGACAGGGGTTACAATGAGCAGTTCTTC. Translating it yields CASTKLDRGYNEQFF.

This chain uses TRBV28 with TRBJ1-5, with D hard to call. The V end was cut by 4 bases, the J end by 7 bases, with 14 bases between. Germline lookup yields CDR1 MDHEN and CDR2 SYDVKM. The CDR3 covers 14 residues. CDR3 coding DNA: TGTGCCAGCAGTTCACGAGGGATTAAGCAGCCCCAGCATTTT. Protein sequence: CASSSRGIKQPQHF.

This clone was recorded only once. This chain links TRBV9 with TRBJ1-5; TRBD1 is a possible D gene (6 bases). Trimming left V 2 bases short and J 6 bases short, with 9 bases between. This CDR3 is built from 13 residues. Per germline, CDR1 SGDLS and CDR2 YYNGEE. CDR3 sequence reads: CASSVGHTQPQHF. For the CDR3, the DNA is TGTGCCAGCAGCGTGGGACATACTCAGCCCCAGCATTTT.

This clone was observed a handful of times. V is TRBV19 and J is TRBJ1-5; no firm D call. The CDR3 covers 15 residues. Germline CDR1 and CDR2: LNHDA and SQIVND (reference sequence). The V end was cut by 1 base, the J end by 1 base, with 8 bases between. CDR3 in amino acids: CASSIARVSNQPQHF. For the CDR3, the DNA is TGTGCCAGTAGTATAGCGAGGGTGAGCAATCAGCCCCAGCATTTT.

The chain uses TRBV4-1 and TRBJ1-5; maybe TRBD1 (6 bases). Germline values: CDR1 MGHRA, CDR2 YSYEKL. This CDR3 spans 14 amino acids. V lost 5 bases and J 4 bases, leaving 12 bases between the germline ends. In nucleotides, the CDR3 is TGCGCCAGCAGCAAAAGACAGGAAAATCAGCCCCAGCATTTT. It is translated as CASSKRQENQPQHF.

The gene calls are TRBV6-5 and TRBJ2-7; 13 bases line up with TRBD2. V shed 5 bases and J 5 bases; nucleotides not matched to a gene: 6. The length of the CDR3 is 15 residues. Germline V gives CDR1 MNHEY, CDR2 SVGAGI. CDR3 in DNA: TGTGCCAGCAGTGCCGGACTAGCGGGAGTCGACGAGCAGTACTTC. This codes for CASSAGLAGVDEQYF.